This T cell receptor (beta chain) was retrieved from a study of cytomegalovirus exposure and HLA in healthy donors. Germline lookup yields CDR1 LNHDA and CDR2 SQIVND (reference sequence). V lost 3 bases and J 0 bases, leaving 15 bases between the germline ends. The CDR3 sequence is 17 residues long. The study ran its PCR with 60 Vbeta and 13 Jbeta primers. The data were produced by immunoSEQ multiplex PCR, yet TCRdb's version contains in-frame clones alone and is incomplete. The top ten clones hold 2% to 3% of a sample with about 180,000 clones, more than 75% of them seen once. Sequencing was carried out using PBMCs. The sequence came from a woman aged 25 to 39 in good health and CMV-seropositive. The chain links TRBV19 to TRBJ1-5, with D possibly TRBD1 on 6 matching bases. The CDR3 region has the DNA TGTGCCAGTAGTATCCGACAGGTGCGGACTAGCAATCAGCCCCAGCATTTT. Its translation: CASSIRQVRTSNQPQHF.